One and the same sample provided the 9 T cell receptor beta chains below, sequenced in a study of OX40 agonist ivuxolimab in advanced cancers. Data came from immunoSEQ multiplex PCR; TCRdb stores just in-frame clones and leaves some out. The table lists 70,000 to 100,000 clones, more than 75% of them singletons. This sample comprised CD4+ or CD8+ T cells sorted from blood, obtained in a trial of the OX40 agonist ivuxolimab. The receptor set was obtained from an adult with an advanced solid tumor such as melanoma, head and neck, liver or kidney cancer.

The rearrangement links TRBV5-1 to TRBJ2-7; 11 bases agree with TRBD2. Trimming removed 0 bases from V and 9 bases from J; junction bases left unmatched: 11. The CDR3 totals 16 residues. Germline V gives CDR1 SGHRS, CDR2 YFSETQ. CDR3 nucleotide sequence: TGCGCCAGCAGCTTGGCCGCACTAGCGGGAGCAAACGGGCAGTACTTC. This gives the protein CASSLAALAGANGQYF.

The chain combines TRBV25-1 with TRBJ2-2; no definite D call. The CDR3 consists of 14 residues. Trimming took off 0 bases at V and 8 bases at J, with 10 bases between the two ends. Germline lookup yields CDR1 MGHDK and CDR2 SYGVNS. The CDR3 reads CASSEYNPTGELFF. CDR3 nucleotides: TGTGCCAGCAGTGAATATAACCCGACTGGGGAGCTGTTTTTT.

The J gene is TRBJ2-5, the V gene TRBV6-1, with 8 bases that match TRBD2. The CDR3 covers 15 residues. The V and J ends lost 11 bases and 1 base, in that order; junction bases with no gene match: 12. Germline V gene sequence: CDR1 MNHNS, CDR2 SASEGT. CDR3 sequence (DNA): TGTGCCGGGGGAGGGCGAGCGGGGGTCCAAGAGACCCAGTACTTC. Translation gives CAGGGRAGVQETQYF.

This chain connects TRBV4-1 to TRBJ1-4; D unresolved. Trimming took off 2 bases at V and 7 bases at J, with 8 bases between the two ends. This CDR3 contains 13 residues. Looked up from germline, CDR1 is MGHRA and CDR2 is YSYEKL. CDR3 in DNA: TGCGCCAGCAGCCAACTCCTGGGTGAAAAACTGTTTTTT. Its protein product is CASSQLLGEKLFF.

The V and J genes are TRBV30 and TRBJ1-1; 7 bases fit TRBD1. The CDR3 has 17 amino acids. V lost 3 bases and J lost 0; bases outside the gene matches: 13. Looked up from germline, CDR1 is GTSNPN and CDR2 is SVGIG (reference sequence). The CDR3 DNA reads as TGTGCCTGGAGCCCAAGACAGGGACGGCGGATGAACACTGAAGCTTTCTTT. Translated, it gives CAWSPRQGRRMNTEAFF.

This chain links TRBV21-1 with TRBJ1-2. TRBV21-1 is tagged as a pseudogene. The CDR3 length is 15 residues. This CDR3 is CASSRRAPADYGYTF. CDR3 nucleotides: TGTGCCAGCAGCAGACGGGCCCCCGCGGACTATGGCTACACCTTC.

This clone has just one count. The chain is built from TRBV5-1 and TRBJ2-1, with TRBD1 matching 7 bases. This CDR3 is 15 amino acids long. Germline CDR1 reads SGHRS; CDR2 reads YFSETQ. V dropped 0 bases and J dropped 8; count of bases not matched to a gene: 8. The CDR3: CASSLGEQGSDEQFF. CDR3 nucleotides: TGCGCCAGCAGCTTGGGCGAACAGGGGAGCGATGAGCAGTTCTTC.

The chain carries TRBV28 and TRBJ1-1; TRBD1 matches at 7 bases. The germline V gene has CDR1 MDHEN and CDR2 SYDVKM. There are 13 residues in the CDR3. Trimming at V came to 6 bases and at J to 10 bases, leaving 11 bases not matched to a gene. In DNA, the CDR3 is TGTGCCAGCAGAAGACAGGGAGGAGTGAGAGCTTTCTTT. Amino acid sequence: CASRRQGGVRAFF.

This chain uses TRBV6-1 with TRBJ1-1; 9 bases match TRBD1. Germline CDR1 is MNHNS and CDR2 is SASEGT. CDR3 size: 15 residues. V was clipped by 3 bases and J by 5 bases; unmatched bases: 7. The CDR3 loop reads CASSEGQGFRTEAFF. CDR3 sequence (DNA): TGTGCCAGCAGTGAGGGACAGGGTTTTAGGACTGAAGCTTTCTTT.